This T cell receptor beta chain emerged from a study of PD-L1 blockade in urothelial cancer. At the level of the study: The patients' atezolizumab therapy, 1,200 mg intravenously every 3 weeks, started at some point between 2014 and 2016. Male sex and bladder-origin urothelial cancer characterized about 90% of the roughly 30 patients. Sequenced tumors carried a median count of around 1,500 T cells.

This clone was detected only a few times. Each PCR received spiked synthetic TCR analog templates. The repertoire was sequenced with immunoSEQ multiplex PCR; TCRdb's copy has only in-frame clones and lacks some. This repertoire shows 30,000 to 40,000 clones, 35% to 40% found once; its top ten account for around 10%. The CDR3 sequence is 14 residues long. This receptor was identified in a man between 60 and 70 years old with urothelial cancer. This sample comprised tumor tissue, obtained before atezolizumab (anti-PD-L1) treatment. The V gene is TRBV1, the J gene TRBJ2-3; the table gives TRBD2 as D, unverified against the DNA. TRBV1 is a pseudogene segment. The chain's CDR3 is CASSQEESSRTQYF. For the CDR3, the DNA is TGCGCCAGCAGCCAAGAGGAGTCTAGCCGTACGCAGTATTTT.